The 4 T cell receptor beta chains in this list originate from one sample, sequenced in a study of blood T cell repertoires in COVID-19 (dated by TCRdb to 2020 to 2022). The protocol used for the library was the immunoSEQ multiplex PCR assay. The table comes from immuneACCESS by way of TCRdb, which keeps in-frame sequences with V and J called. Part of the clones is missing from these tables; in studies checked, under half for an unresolved V gene and the rest for unknown reasons. The sample profile shows under 200,000 clones; 80% of them were found once. The top ten hold 3.4% of the sample. The specimen sequenced was PBMCs or T cells enriched from blood (not recorded which). The receptors originated from an older woman who had recovered from COVID-19.

The chain carries TRBV12-3 or TRBV12-4 and TRBJ2-7; 7 bases map to TRBD1. V was pared by 6 bases and J by 5 bases, with 7 bases of the junction left unmatched. CDR3 length equals 13 residues. The CDR3 sequence: CASSGRGGHEQYF. The CDR3 DNA is TGTGCCAGCAGCGGAAGAGGGGGCCACGAGCAGTACTTC.

The chain employs TRBV2 and TRBJ2-1; D remains ambiguous. The germline V gene encodes CDR1 SNHLY and CDR2 FYNNEI. The V and J ends lost 5 bases and 5 bases respectively, with 4 bases between them. The CDR3 consists of 11 residues. The CDR3 here is CASSQNNEQFF. In nucleotides, the CDR3 is TGTGCCAGCAGTCAGAACAATGAGCAGTTCTTC.

This clone was detected only a few times. The chain links TRBV19 to TRBJ2-3; TRBD1 aligns across 11 bases. The CDR3 spans 16 residues. V dropped 6 bases and J dropped 9; count of bases not matched to a gene: 14. The germline gives CDR1 LNHDA, CDR2 SQIVND (reference sequence). The CDR3 loop reads CASRGGTGGSPWTQYF. The CDR3 nucleotides read TGTGCCAGTAGGGGCGGGACAGGGGGATCCCCTTGGACGCAGTATTTT.

J is TRBJ1-2 and V is TRBV3-1 (or the pseudogene TRBV3-2), with 9 positions matching TRBD1. Trimming cost V 4 bases and J 4 bases; bases outside gene matches: 4. Germline lookup yields CDR1 LGHDT and CDR2 YNNKEL (reference sequence). The CDR3 consists of 14 residues. DNA for the CDR3: TGTGCCAGCAGCCCCGGGACAGGGAGCTATGGCTACACCTTC. Translation gives CASSPGTGSYGYTF.